The sequence of this T cell receptor beta chain was determined in a study of identical twins. MiXCR, run by TCRdb on the 5' RACE reads, gives a single entry per CDR3 protein. The sample holds 350,000 to 450,000 distinct CDR3 sequences; under 20% are singletons and the top ten take less than 15%. In germline, CDR1 is LNHDA, CDR2 SQIVND (reference sequence). V trimming: 9 bases; J trimming: 7 bases; junction bases outside the gene matches: 4. The CDR3 runs to 12 residues. No donor was unhealthy or non-Caucasian. The rearrangement joins TRBV19 to TRBJ1-5; TRBD1 matches at 9 bases. Sequences were obtained from naive T cells sorted from blood. The receptor's source is a man aged 50 or older in good health. DNA for the CDR3: TGTGCCAGACAGGGGGCTGGCCAGCCCCAGCATTTT. Its protein product is CARQGAGQPQHF. Combining the CDR3 with reference TRBV19 and TRBJ1-5 gives the whole variable domain DGGITQSPKYLFRKEGQNVTLSCEQNLNHDAMYWYRQDPGQGLRLIYYSQIVNDFQKGDIAEGYSVSREKKESFPLTVTSAQKNPTAFYLCARQGAGQPQHFGDGTRLSIL.